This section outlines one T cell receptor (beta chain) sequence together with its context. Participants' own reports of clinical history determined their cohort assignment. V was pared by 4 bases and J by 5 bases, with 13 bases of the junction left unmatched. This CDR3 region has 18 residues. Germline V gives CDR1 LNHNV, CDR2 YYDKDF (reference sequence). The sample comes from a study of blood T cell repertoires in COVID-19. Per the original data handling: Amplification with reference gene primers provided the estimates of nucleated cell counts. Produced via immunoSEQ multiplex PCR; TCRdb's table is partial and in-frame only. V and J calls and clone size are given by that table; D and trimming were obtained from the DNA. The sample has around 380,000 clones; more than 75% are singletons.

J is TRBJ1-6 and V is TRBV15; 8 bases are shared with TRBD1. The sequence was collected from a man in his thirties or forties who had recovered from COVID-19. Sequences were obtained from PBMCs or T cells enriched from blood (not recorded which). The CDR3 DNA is TGTGCCACCAGCACGGTGGGGGAACCGGGACAGGATAATTCACCCCTCCACTTT. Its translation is CATSTVGEPGQDNSPLHF.